This T cell receptor (beta chain) appears in the sequencing data of a study of T cells in Graves' hyperthyroidism and ophthalmopathy. About the research overall: Peripheral blood was taken when the disease was first diagnosed, before any treatment began.

Notes on the study in general: The model foresaw ophthalmopathy a median around 6 months prior to onset.

Using RNA transcripts as the source, TCR beta CDR3 regions were amplified. TCR CDR3 regions were first amplified by RT-PCR with HTBI primers. TCRdb recomputed calls from the multiplex PCR reads with MiXCR, one row per CDR3 protein. The sample contains 300,000 to 400,000 distinct CDR3 sequences, over 15% of which appear only once. Germline lookup yields CDR1 ENHRY and CDR2 SYGVKD. The V and J ends lost 4 bases and 1 base respectively, with 7 bases between them. There are 13 residues in the CDR3. This clonotype has ten or more counts. The target antigen is unknown. The V and J genes are TRBV10-3 and TRBJ2-5, with D perhaps TRBD1 (5 bases). This TCR derives from a woman in her forties or fifties with Graves' hyperthyroidism. The sample was blood. The CDR3 DNA sequence: TGTGCCATCAGTGTGCAGGGCCAAGAGACCCAGTACTTC. Translating it yields CAISVQGQETQYF.